This T cell receptor beta chain was identified during a study of blood T cell repertoires in COVID-19. Whole-study context: Both acute and convalescent COVID-19 samples were obtained from the United States, Italy and Spain. Nucleic acid was either cDNA or gDNA, and it came from T cells, B-cell-depleted T cells, or PBMCs.

V lost 2 bases and J 1 base, leaving 15 bases between the germline ends. Germline V gene lookup returns CDR1 KGHSH and CDR2 LQKENI. The CDR3 extends over 17 amino acids. Original handling: Reference gene primer amplification in the assay estimated nucleated cell counts. TCRdb keeps only in-frame clones here, not all; method: immunoSEQ multiplex PCR. The V and J calls and clone size are taken from that table; D and trimming were inferred from the DNA. Of almost 400,000 clones listed, more than 70% are singletons. The sequencing input was peripheral blood. The rearrangement links TRBV18 to TRBJ1-3, with a weak D call TRBD1 (6 bases). This TCR was recovered from a woman in her fifties or sixties with COVID-19, enrolled during active disease. Written as DNA, the CDR3 is TGTGCCAGCTCACCATTAGGGGGATTTGATTCTGGAAACACCATATATTTT. It encodes CASSPLGGFDSGNTIYF.